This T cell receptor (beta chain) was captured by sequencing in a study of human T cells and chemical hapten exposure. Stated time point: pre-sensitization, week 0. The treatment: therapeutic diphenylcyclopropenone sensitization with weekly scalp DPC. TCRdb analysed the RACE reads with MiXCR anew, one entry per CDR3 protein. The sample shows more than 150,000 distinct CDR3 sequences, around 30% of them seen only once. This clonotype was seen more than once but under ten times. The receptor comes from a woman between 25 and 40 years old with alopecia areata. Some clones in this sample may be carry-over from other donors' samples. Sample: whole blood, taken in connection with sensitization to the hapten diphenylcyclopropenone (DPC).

The CDR3 sequence: CATSGTGAEAFF. As DNA, the CDR3 is TGTGCCACCAGTGGAACAGGGGCTGAAGCTTTCTTT. The rearrangement joins TRBV24-1 to TRBJ1-1, with 7 nucleotides matching TRBD1. The CDR3 extends over 12 amino acids. Germline-derived CDR1 and CDR2 are KGHDR and SFDVKD. With 5 bases clipped from V and 6 bases from J, the junction kept 2 bases outside the gene matches.